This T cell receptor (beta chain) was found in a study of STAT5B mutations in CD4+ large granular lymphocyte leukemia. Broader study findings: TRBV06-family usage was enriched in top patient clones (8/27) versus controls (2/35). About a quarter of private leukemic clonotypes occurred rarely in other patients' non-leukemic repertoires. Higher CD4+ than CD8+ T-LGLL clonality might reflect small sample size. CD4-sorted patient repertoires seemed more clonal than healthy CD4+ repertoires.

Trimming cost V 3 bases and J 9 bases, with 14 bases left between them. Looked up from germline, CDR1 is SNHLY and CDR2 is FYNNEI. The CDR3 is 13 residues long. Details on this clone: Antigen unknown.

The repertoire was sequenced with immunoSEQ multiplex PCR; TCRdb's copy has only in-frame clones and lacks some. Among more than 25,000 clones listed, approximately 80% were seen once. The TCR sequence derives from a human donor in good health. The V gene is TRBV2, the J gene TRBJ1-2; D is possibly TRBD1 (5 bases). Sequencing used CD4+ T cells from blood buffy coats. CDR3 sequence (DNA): TGTGCCAGCAGTGAGGCGGCAGGGATACGCTACACCTTC. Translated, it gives CASSEAAGIRYTF. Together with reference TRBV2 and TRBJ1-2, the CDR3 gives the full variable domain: EPEVTQTPSHQVTQMGQEVILRCVPISNHLYFYWYRQILGQKVEFLVSFYNNEISEKSEIFDDQFSVERPDGSNFTLKIRSTKLEDSAMYFCASSEAAGIRYTFGSGTRLTVV.